This TCR beta chain was profiled in a study of blood T cell repertoires in COVID-19. In the study overall: Material from acute and convalescent COVID-19 was sourced from the United States, Italy and Spain.

Germline V gene sequence: CDR1 SGHNT, CDR2 YYREEE (reference sequence). The CDR3 has 15 amino acids. Deletions cut 1 base from V and 2 bases from J, with 12 bases between. Study processing details: Cell counts per sample came from amplifying reference gene primers. Profiled with immunoSEQ multiplex PCR; TCRdb holds only in-frame clones, not every one. The DNA gave D and trimming, while V, J and clone size come from that table. Of around 200,000 clones in the sample, roughly nine tenths were seen once. Source material: peripheral blood. This TCR was recovered from a middle-aged man with acute or convalescent COVID-19. This sequence joins TRBV5-4 and TRBJ2-5; no clear D. The CDR3 bases are TGTGCCAGCAGCTTGCGTGCCAGTGGTCAAGAGACCCAGTACTTC. Its translation: CASSLRASGQETQYF.